This record concerns one TCR beta chain sequence. Other DNA sequences in the same sample also yield this CDR3. V lost 0 bases, J lost 4 bases, and 4 bases lay in between. Looked up from germline, CDR1 is SGHTA and CDR2 is FQGNSA. The CDR3 totals 12 residues. These data are taken from a study of shared clonotypes between healthy human individuals. TCRdb keeps only in-frame clones here, not all; method: immunoSEQ multiplex PCR. The sample holds about 2 million clones, roughly 96% seen once. Sequences were obtained from naive CD4+ T cells sorted from blood. The subset: CD45RA+ positively selected. This chain links TRBV7-2 with TRBJ2-7; D call uncertain. This sequence originates from a man younger than 30 in good health. The CDR3 DNA follows: TGTGCCAGCAGCTTAGCTCCATACGAGCAGTACTTC. Its protein is CASSLAPYEQYF.